This T cell receptor (beta chain) was sequenced during a study of blood T cells in healthy people across ages. PCR was performed a second time for roughly 6 to 12 cycles using a sample-barcoded 5' primer and a J-beta primer mix. Via MiXCR, TCRdb re-called the 5' RACE reads, giving one row per CDR3 protein. The table records around 800,000 distinct CDR3 sequences, 20% to 30% of them present only once. The germline V gene has CDR1 SGDLS and CDR2 YYNGEE. Trimming took off 4 bases at V and 3 bases at J, with 16 bases between the two ends. The CDR3 consists of 15 residues. This clonotype was found a few times. The sample was also reused in another study, on T cells of mothers and their children. That paper adds: Detection of persistent microchimeric T cell clones did not occur.

The origin of this receptor is a boy between 10 and 17 years old in good health. The specimen was blood. The gene calls are TRBV9 and TRBJ2-5; possibly TRBD2 for D (6 bases). The CDR3 DNA is TGTGCCAGCAGCCCCCTTGGACTATTTGAAGAGACCCAGTACTTC. This encodes CASSPLGLFEETQYF.